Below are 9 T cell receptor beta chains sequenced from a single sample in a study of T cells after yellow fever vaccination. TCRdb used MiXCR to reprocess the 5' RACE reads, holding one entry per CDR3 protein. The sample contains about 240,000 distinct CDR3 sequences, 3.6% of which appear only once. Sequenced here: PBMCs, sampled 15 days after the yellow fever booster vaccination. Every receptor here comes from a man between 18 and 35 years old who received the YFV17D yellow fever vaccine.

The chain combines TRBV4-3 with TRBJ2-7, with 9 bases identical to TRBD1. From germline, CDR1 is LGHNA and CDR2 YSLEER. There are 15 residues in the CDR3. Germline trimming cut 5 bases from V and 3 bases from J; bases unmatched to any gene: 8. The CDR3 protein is CASSYRTGEDYEQYF. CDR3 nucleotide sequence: TGCGCCAGCAGCTACAGGACAGGGGAGGACTACGAGCAGTACTTC.

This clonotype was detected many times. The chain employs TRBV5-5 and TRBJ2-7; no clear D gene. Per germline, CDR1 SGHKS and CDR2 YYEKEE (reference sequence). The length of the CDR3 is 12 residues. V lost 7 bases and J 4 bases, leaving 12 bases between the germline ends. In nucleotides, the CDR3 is TGTGCCAGCGGTGACTGGAGATACGAGCAGTACTTC. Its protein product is CASGDWRYEQYF.

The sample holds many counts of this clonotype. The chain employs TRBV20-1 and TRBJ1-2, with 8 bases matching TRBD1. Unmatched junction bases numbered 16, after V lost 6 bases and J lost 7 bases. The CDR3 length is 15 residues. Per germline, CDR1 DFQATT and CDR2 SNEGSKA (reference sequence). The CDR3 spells CSASGTGWSTAGYTF. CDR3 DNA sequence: TGCAGTGCGAGCGGGACAGGCTGGAGTACGGCTGGCTACACCTTC.

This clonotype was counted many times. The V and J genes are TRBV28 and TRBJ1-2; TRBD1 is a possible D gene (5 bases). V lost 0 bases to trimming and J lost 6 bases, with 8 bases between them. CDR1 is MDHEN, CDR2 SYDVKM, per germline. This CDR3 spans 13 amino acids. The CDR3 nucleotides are TGTGCCAGCAGTTTATGGCAGGGAGATGGCTACACCTTC. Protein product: CASSLWQGDGYTF.

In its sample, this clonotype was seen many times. The CDR3 loop is CASSQAAGLDTQYF. CDR3 DNA: TGCGCCAGCAGCCAAGCTGCAGGGTTGGATACGCAGTATTTT. V is TRBV4-3 and J is TRBJ2-3; weak D call: TRBD1 (5 bases). Germline loops: CDR1 LGHNA, CDR2 YSLEER. Trimming stripped 1 base from V and 6 bases from J, with 11 bases between. The CDR3 is 14 residues long.

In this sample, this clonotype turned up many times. CDR3 sequence reads: CASSFGYSDGKMNTEAFF. The CDR3 coding sequence is TGCGCCAGCAGCTTTGGTTATTCGGACGGAAAAATGAACACTGAAGCTTTCTTT. The genes are TRBV5-1 and TRBJ1-1; D is unresolved. CDR3 length: 18 residues. The germline V gene has CDR1 SGHRS and CDR2 YFSETQ. V lost 2 bases, J lost 0 bases, and 20 bases lay in between.

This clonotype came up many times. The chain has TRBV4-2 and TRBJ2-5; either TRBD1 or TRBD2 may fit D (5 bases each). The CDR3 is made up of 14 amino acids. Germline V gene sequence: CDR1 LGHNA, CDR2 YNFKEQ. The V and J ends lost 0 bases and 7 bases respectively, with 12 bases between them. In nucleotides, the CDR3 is TGTGCCAGCAGCCAAGATCCGGGGCCTGGGACCCAGTACTTC. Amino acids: CASSQDPGPGTQYF.

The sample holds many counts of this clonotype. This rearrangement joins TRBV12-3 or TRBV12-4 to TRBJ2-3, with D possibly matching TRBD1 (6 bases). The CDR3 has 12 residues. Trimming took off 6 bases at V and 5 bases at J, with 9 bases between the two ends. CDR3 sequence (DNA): TGTGCCAGCAGCACAGGGCAAGATACGCAGTATTTT. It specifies CASSTGQDTQYF.

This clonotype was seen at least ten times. CDR3 region: CAIGREQETQYF. In nucleotides, the CDR3 is TGTGCCATCGGACGGGAGCAAGAGACCCAGTACTTC. V usage is TRBV13 and J usage is TRBJ2-5, with D possibly TRBD2 on 6 matching bases. The germline V gene has CDR1 PRHDT and CDR2 FYEKMQ (reference sequence). There are 12 residues in the CDR3. V was shortened by 10 bases and J by 2 bases, with 11 bases between the two germline ends.